This T cell receptor beta chain was captured by sequencing in a study of blood T cell repertoires in COVID-19. Trimming removed 0 bases from V and 0 bases from J, with 15 bases in between. Germline-derived CDR1 and CDR2 are SGHTA and FQGNSA. The CDR3 length is 18 residues. Sequenced by immunoSEQ multiplex PCR; TCRdb stores in-frame clones only, minus some. The sample records about 58,000 clones, around 76% being singletons. The sample comprised peripheral blood. The receptor was derived from a human donor in a cohort sampled during active COVID-19. V usage is TRBV7-2 and J usage is TRBJ1-3, with a weak D call TRBD1 (5 bases). DNA for the CDR3: TGTGCCAGCAGCTTAGCGCGGTACAGGCCGAACTCTGGAAACACCATATATTTT. It specifies CASSLARYRPNSGNTIYF.